This TCR beta chain came from a study of type 1 regulatory T cells. About the study: T-allo10 is a Tr1-enriched, alloantigen-specific CD4 T cell product made in vitro.

This clonotype was recorded a few times. Its matching antigen is unknown. The germline V gene encodes CDR1 SGHTA and CDR2 FQGNSA. Trimming pared 2 bases from V and 7 bases from J, leaving 20 bases between. This CDR3 contains 16 residues. Via MiXCR, TCRdb re-called the reads, giving one row per CDR3 protein. The sample includes over 55,000 distinct CDR3 sequences, 49% of them seen just once. This chain uses TRBV7-2 with TRBJ2-5; D may be TRBD1 (6 bases). The sequencing input was cultured non-Tr1 T cells, either the whole culture or a sorted T cell fraction (not recorded which). The TCR was taken from a human donor in good health. The CDR3, as DNA: TGTGCCAGCAGCTTACCGACAGGAGTTAGAGGAGTGACCCAGTACTTC. It is translated as CASSLPTGVRGVTQYF. Combining the CDR3 with reference TRBV7-2 and TRBJ2-5 gives the whole variable domain GAGVSQSPSNKVTEKGKDVELRCDPISGHTALYWYRQSLGQGLEFLIYFQGNSAPDKSGLPSDRFSAERTGGSVSTLTIQRTQQEDSAVYLCASSLPTGVRGVTQYFGPGTRLLVL.